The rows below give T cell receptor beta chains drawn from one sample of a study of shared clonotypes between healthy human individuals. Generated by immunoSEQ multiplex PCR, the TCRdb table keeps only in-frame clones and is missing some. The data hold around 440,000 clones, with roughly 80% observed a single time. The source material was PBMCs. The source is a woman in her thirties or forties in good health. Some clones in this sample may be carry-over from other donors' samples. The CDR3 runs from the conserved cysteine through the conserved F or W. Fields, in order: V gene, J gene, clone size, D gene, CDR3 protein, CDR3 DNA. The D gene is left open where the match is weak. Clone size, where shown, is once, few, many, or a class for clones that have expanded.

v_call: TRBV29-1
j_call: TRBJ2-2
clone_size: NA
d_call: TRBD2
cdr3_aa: CSVYGTSNTGELFF
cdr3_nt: TGCAGCGTTTATGGGACTAGTAACACCGGGGAGCTGTTTTTT

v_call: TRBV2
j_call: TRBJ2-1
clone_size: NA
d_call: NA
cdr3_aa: CASSDGLIRVSSSYNEQFF
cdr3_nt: TGTGCCAGCAGCGACGGACTAATTCGAGTTTCGAGCTCCTACAATGAGCAGTTCTTC

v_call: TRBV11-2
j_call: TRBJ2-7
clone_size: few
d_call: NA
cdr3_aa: CASSLVLAATYEQYF
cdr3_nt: TGTGCCAGCAGCTTAGTACTAGCTGCCACCTACGAGCAGTACTTC

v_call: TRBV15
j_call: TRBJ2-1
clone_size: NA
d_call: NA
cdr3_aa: CATSREGPGEQFF
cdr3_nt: TGTGCCACCAGCAGAGAGGGACCCGGGGAGCAGTTCTTC

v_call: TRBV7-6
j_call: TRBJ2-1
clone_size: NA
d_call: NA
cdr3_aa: CASSPTVGGAISSYNEQFF
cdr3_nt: TGTGCCAGCAGTCCAACAGTGGGGGGGGCTATTAGCTCCTACAATGAGCAGTTCTTC

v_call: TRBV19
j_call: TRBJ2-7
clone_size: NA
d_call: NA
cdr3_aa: CASSIGVGVYEQYF
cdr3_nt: TGTGCCAGTAGTATAGGCGTTGGGGTCTACGAGCAGTACTTC

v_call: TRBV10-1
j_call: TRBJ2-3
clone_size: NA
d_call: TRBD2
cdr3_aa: CASSESIAGTTDTQYF
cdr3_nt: TGCGCCAGCAGTGAGTCGATAGCGGGAACCACAGATACGCAGTATTTT

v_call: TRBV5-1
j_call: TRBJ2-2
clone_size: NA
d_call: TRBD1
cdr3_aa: CASSWTGGNTGELFF
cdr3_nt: TGCGCCAGCAGCTGGACAGGGGGCAACACCGGGGAGCTGTTTTTT

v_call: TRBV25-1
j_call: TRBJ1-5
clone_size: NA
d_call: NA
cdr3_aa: CASSGQGYSNQPQHF
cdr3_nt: TGTGCCAGCAGTGGCCAGGGGTATAGCAATCAGCCCCAGCATTTT

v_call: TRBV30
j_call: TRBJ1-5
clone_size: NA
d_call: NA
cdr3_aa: CAWSPKGNQPQHF
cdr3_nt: TGTGCCTGGAGTCCCAAGGGCAATCAGCCCCAGCATTTT

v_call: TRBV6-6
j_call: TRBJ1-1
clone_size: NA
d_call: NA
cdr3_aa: CASSDGPTSEAFF
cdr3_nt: TGTGCCAGCAGTGACGGTCCCACATCTGAAGCTTTCTTT

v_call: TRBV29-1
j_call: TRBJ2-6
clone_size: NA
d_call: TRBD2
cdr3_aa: CSVAGTSGRIGANVLTF
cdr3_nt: TGCAGCGTGGCCGGGACTAGCGGGAGGATCGGGGCCAACGTCCTGACTTTC

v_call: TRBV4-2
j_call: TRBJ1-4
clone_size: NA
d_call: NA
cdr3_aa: CASSQAGFSTNEKLFF
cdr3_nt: TGTGCCAGCAGCCAAGCAGGATTTTCAACTAATGAAAAACTGTTTTTT

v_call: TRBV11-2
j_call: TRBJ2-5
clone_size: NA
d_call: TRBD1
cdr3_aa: CASSLVRGHGETQYF
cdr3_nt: TGTGCCAGCAGCTTAGTGAGGGGGCACGGGGAGACCCAGTACTTC

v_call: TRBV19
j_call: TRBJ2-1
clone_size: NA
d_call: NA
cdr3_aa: CASSASGGGNEQFF
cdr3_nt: TGTGCCAGTAGCGCATCAGGGGGAGGCAATGAGCAGTTCTTC

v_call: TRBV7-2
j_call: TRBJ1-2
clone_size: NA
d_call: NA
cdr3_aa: CASSSRSSGYTF
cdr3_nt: TGTGCCAGCAGCTCGCGATCCAGTGGCTACACCTTC

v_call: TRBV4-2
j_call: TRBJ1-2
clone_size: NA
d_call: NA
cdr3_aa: CASSQDGRTDYGYTF
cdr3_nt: TGTGCCAGCAGCCAAGACGGGAGAACAGACTATGGCTACACCTTC